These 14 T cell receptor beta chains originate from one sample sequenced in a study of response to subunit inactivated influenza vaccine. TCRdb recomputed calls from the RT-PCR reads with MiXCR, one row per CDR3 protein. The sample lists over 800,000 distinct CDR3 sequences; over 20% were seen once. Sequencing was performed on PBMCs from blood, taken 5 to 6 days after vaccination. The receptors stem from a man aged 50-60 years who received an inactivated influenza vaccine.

The CDR3 region has the DNA TGTGCCAGCAGTTACTTACAGGGGCATGAGCAGTTCTTC. It is translated as CASSYLQGHEQFF. The V and J genes are TRBV6-6 and TRBJ2-1; 7 nucleotides agree with TRBD1. Germline CDR1 reads MNHNY; CDR2 reads SVGAGI (reference sequence). This CDR3 is 13 amino acids long. V gave up 1 base and J gave up 8 bases; unmatched junction bases: 2.

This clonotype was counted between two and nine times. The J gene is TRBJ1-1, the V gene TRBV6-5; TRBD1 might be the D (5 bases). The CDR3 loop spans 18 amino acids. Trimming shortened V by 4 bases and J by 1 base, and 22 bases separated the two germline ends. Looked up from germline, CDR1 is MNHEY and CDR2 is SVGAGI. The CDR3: CASSSTRGRGARNTEAFF. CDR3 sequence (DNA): TGTGCCAGCAGTTCCACCCGGGGCCGGGGCGCGAGGAACACTGAAGCTTTCTTT.

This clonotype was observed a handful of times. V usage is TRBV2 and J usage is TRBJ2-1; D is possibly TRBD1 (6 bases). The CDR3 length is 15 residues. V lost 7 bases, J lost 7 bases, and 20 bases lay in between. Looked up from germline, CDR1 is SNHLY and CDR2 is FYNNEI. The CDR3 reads CASTSQGAPGNEQFF. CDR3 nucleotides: TGTGCCAGCACCTCACAGGGCGCCCCGGGGAATGAGCAGTTCTTC. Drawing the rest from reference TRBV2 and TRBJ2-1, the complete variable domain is EPEVTQTPSHQVTQMGQEVILRCVPISNHLYFYWYRQILGQKVEFLVSFYNNEISEKSEIFDDQFSVERPDGSNFTLKIRSTKLEDSAMYFCASTSQGAPGNEQFFGPGTRLTVL.

DNA of the CDR3: TGCGCCAGCAGCTCCCTAGCGAGCGAGACCCAGTACTTC. Its protein product is CASSSLASETQYF. The chain has TRBV5-1 and TRBJ2-5; D may be TRBD2 (6 bases). This CDR3 region has 13 residues. Germline lookup yields CDR1 SGHRS and CDR2 YFSETQ. V dropped 3 bases and J dropped 5 bases, with 11 bases sitting between them.

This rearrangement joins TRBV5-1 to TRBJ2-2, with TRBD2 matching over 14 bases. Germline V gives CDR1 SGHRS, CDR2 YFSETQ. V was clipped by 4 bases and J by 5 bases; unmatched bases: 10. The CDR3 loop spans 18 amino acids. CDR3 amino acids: CASSPGLAGGRVTGELFF. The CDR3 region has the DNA TGCGCCAGCAGCCCCGGACTAGCGGGGGGACGCGTTACCGGGGAGCTGTTTTTT.

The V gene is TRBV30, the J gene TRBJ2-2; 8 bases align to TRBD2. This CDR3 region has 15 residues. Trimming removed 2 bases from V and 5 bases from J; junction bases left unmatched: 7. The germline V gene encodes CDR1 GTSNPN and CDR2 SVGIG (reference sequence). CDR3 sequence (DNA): TGTGCCTGGAGTTATAGCGGGGCCTATACCGGGGAGCTGTTTTTT. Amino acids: CAWSYSGAYTGELFF.

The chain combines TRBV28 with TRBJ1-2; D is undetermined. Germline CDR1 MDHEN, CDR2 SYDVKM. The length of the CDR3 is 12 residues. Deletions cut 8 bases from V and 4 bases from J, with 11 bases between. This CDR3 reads CASLGGSYGYTF. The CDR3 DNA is TGTGCCAGCCTGGGCGGGAGCTATGGCTACACCTTC.

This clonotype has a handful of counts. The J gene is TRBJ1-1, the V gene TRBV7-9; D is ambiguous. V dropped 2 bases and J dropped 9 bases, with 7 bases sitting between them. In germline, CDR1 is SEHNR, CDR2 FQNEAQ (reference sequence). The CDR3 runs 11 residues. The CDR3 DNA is TGTGCCAGCAGCTTAAAGGATAAAGCTTTCTTT. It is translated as CASSLKDKAFF. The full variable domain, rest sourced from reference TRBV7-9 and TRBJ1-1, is DTGVSQNPRHKITKRGQNVTFRCDPISEHNRLYWYRQTLGQGPEFLTYFQNEAQLEKSRLLSDRFSAERPKGSFSTLEIQRTEQGDSAMYLCASSLKDKAFFGQGTRLTVV.

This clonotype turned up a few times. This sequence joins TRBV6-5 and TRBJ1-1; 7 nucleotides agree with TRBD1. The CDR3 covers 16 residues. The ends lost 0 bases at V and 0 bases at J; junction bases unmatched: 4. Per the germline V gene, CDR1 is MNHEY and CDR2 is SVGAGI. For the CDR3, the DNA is TGTGCCAGCAGTTACTCTAACAGGGGCATGAACACTGAAGCTTTCTTT. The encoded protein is CASSYSNRGMNTEAFF.

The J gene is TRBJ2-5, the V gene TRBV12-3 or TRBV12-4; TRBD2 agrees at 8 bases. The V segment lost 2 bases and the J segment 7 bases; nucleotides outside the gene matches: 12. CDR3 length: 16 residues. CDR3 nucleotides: TGTGCCAGCAGTTTACGGGGACTAGACGGGGGAGGGACCCAGTACTTC. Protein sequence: CASSLRGLDGGGTQYF.

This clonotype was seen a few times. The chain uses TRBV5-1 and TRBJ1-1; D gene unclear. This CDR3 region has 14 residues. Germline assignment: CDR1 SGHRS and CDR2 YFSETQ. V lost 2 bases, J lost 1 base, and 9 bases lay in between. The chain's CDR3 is CASSFGEANTEAFF. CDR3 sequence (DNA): TGCGCCAGCAGCTTTGGGGAGGCGAACACTGAAGCTTTCTTT.

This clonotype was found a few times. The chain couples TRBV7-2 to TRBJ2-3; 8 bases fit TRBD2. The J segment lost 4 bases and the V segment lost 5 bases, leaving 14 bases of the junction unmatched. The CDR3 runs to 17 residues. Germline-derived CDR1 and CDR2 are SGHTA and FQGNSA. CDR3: CASSPAGTRSFPDTQYF. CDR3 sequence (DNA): TGTGCCAGCAGCCCAGCCGGGACTAGATCGTTCCCAGATACGCAGTATTTT.

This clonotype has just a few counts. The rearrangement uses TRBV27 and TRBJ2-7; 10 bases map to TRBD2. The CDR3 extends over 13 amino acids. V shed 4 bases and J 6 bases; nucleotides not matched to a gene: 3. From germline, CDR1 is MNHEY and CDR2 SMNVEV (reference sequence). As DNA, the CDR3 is TGTGCCAGCAGTTACGGACTAGCGGCCGAGCAGTACTTC. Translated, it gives CASSYGLAAEQYF.

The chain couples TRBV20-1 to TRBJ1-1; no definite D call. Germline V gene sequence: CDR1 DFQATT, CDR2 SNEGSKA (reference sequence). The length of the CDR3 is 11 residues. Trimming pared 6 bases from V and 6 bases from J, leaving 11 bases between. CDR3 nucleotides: TGCAGTGCCCAAAGGTTATCTGAAGCTTTCTTT. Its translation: CSAQRLSEAFF.